The next 18 T cell receptor beta chains were all read from a single sample in a study of patients and donors after allogeneic stem cell transplantation. TCRdb processed the RT-PCR reads anew with MiXCR; each CDR3 protein has one entry. The sample lists about 40,000 distinct CDR3 sequences; roughly 30% were seen once. Material for sequencing was blood, either unsorted or a sorted T cell fraction (not recorded which). These receptors came from a human donor who was either an allogeneic HSCT recipient or a stem cell or donor lymphocyte infusion donor (not recorded which). It is not recorded whose cells these are; they may come from a transplant donor.

The gene calls are TRBV7-9 and TRBJ1-2; the D gene is possibly TRBD1 (6 bases). The V gene lost 5 bases and the J gene lost 10 bases, with 11 bases spanning the gap. The CDR3 extends over 11 amino acids. Germline CDR1 and CDR2: SEHNR and FQNEAQ (reference sequence). The CDR3 DNA is TGTGCCAGCAGCATTACAGGGACCTACACCTTC. Protein: CASSITGTYTF. The variable domain in full, with the rest retrieved from reference TRBV7-9 and TRBJ1-2, is DTGVSQNPRHKITKRGQNVTFRCDPISEHNRLYWYRQTLGQGPEFLTYFQNEAQLEKSRLLSDRFSAERPKGSFSTLEIQRTEQGDSAMYLCASSITGTYTFGSGTRLTVV.

The chain has TRBV5-6 and TRBJ1-6; maybe TRBD1 (6 bases). With 5 bases removed from V and 12 bases from J, the gap between germline ends came to 12 bases. This CDR3 has 12 residues. Germline V CDR1 and CDR2: SGHDT, YYEEEE. The CDR3 coding sequence is TGTGCCAGCAGTTATCAGGGGCTACCCCTCCACTTT. This encodes CASSYQGLPLHF. The full variable domain, in which reference TRBV5-6 and TRBJ1-6 provide the parts outside the CDR3, is DAGVTQSPTHLIKTRGQQVTLRCSPKSGHDTVSWYQQALGQGPQFIFQYYEEEERQRGNFPDRFSGHQFPNYSSELNVNALLLGDSALYLCASSYQGLPLHFGNGTRLTVT.

This clonotype was counted once. This rearrangement joins TRBV9 to TRBJ2-1; D gene ambiguous. The V gene lost 3 bases and the J gene lost 0 bases, with 13 bases spanning the gap. From germline, CDR1 is SGDLS and CDR2 YYNGEE. This CDR3 region has 16 residues. The CDR3, as DNA: TGTGCCAGCAGCGCGAGTCTCCTGAGCTCCTACAATGAGCAGTTCTTC. Its protein is CASSASLLSSYNEQFF.

This clonotype was seen more than once but under ten times. CDR3 in DNA: TGCAGTGCTAGAAAGGGGAGCTCCTACAATGAGCAGTTCTTC. It codes for CSARKGSSYNEQFF. The gene calls are TRBV20-1 and TRBJ2-1; D might be TRBD1 or TRBD2, each matching 5 bases. CDR1 is DFQATT and CDR2 is SNEGSKA in the germline V gene (reference sequence). This CDR3 spans 14 amino acids. The V end lost 2 bases, the J end lost 0 bases, and 8 bases lay between the germline ends.

In this sample, this clonotype turned up many times. The chain couples TRBV7-9 to TRBJ2-7; D uncertain. Trimming left V 3 bases short and J 6 bases short, with 12 bases between. The CDR3 contains 13 residues. Germline assignment: CDR1 SEHNR and CDR2 FQNEAQ (reference sequence). As DNA, the CDR3 is TGTGCCAGCAGCTTCATCGTGTCTACCGAGCAGTACTTC. Translated: CASSFIVSTEQYF.

This chain connects TRBV28 to TRBJ1-5; D is uncertain. This CDR3 is built from 18 residues. V gave up 1 base and J gave up 5 bases, with 21 bases separating them. Germline V gives CDR1 MDHEN, CDR2 SYDVKM. CDR3 coding DNA: TGTGCCAGCAGTTTATCCCCTCTGGACGGCCGTTGGGATCAGCCCCAGCATTTT. Its translation is CASSLSPLDGRWDQPQHF. Filled out from reference TRBV28 and TRBJ1-5, the complete variable domain reads DVKVTQSSRYLVKRTGEKVFLECVQDMDHENMFWYRQDPGLGLRLIYFSYDVKMKEKGDIPEGYSVSREKKERFSLILESASTNQTSMYLCASSLSPLDGRWDQPQHFGDGTRLSIL.

This clonotype has a handful of counts. The J gene is TRBJ1-4, the V gene TRBV12-3 or TRBV12-4; unclear D gene. The ends were cut back, 3 bases at V and 8 bases at J, with 13 bases in the middle. The CDR3 is made up of 14 amino acids. The CDR3 region is CASSFAGVREKLFF. The CDR3 DNA is TGTGCCAGCAGTTTCGCAGGCGTTAGGGAAAAACTGTTTTTT.

This clonotype turned up a few times. This chain joins TRBV7-2 and TRBJ2-5; TRBD2 aligns across 9 bases. Germline-derived CDR1 and CDR2 are SGHTA and FQGNSA. The CDR3 has 15 amino acids. The V gene end was trimmed by 1 base and the J gene end by 4 bases; junction bases not matched to a gene: 4. In DNA, the CDR3 is TGTGCCAGCAGCTTAGGGCTAGCGGGATTAGAGACCCAGTACTTC. This translates into CASSLGLAGLETQYF.

The DNA of the CDR3 is TGTGCCAGCAGCTTGACAGGGGGAAAACTGAGTTCACCCCTCCACTTT. It codes for CASSLTGGKLSSPLHF. V gene TRBV7-3 combines with J gene TRBJ1-6, with 9 positions matching TRBD1. V shed 3 bases and J 9 bases; nucleotides not matched to a gene: 9. Per germline, CDR1 SGHTA and CDR2 FQGTGA. The CDR3 has 16 residues.

The chain joins TRBV12-3 or TRBV12-4 to TRBJ1-4, with TRBD1 as a possible D gene (5 bases). This CDR3 has 15 amino acids. Deletions cut 6 bases from V and 8 bases from J, with 19 bases between. In nucleotides, the CDR3 is TGTGCCAGCAGCCGTTTGGGGGTGACCTACGAAAAACTGTTTTTT. Protein product: CASSRLGVTYEKLFF.

The chain combines TRBV14 with TRBJ1-6; possible D gene TRBD1, 5 bases. The germline V and J ends were trimmed by 4 bases and 8 bases, with 18 bases remaining between them. The CDR3 sequence is 16 residues long. From germline, CDR1 is SGHDN and CDR2 FVKESK. CDR3 residues: CASSRGIGREYSPLHF. The CDR3 DNA sequence: TGTGCCAGCAGCCGCGGGATCGGCAGGGAATATTCACCCCTCCACTTT.

V and J are TRBV12-3 or TRBV12-4 and TRBJ2-3; no firm D call. Trimming left V 5 bases short and J 6 bases short, with 12 bases between. CDR3 length equals 13 residues. CDR3 in amino acids: CASSPWQFDTQYF. CDR3 in DNA: TGTGCCAGCAGTCCCTGGCAGTTCGATACGCAGTATTTT.

This clonotype was detected only a few times. The chain couples TRBV6-5 to TRBJ1-5; D ambiguous. Trimming removed 5 bases at V and 2 bases at J, with 10 bases between. This CDR3 is 14 amino acids long. CDR1 MNHEY and CDR2 SVGAGI come from the germline V gene. CDR3 sequence reads: CASSKYSGNQPQHF. In DNA form, the CDR3 reads TGTGCCAGCAGTAAATACTCGGGCAATCAGCCCCAGCATTTT.

This sequence joins TRBV29-1 and TRBJ2-3; 12 nucleotides match TRBD2. The CDR3 covers 15 residues. The V gene end was trimmed by 6 bases and the J gene end by 0 bases; junction bases not matched to a gene: 4. Germline V gives CDR1 SQVTM, CDR2 ANQGSEA. CDR3 coding DNA: TGCAGCGTGACTAGCGGGAGCTCTAGCACAGATACGCAGTATTTT. Residues: CSVTSGSSSTDTQYF.

The sample holds a few counts of this clonotype. This chain connects TRBV15 to TRBJ2-1; unclear D gene. The V gene's germline CDR1 is LNHNV and CDR2 YYDKDF (reference sequence). The CDR3 covers 14 residues. Trimming pared 1 base from V and 4 bases from J, leaving 8 bases between. In nucleotides, the CDR3 is TGTGCCACCAGCAGAGGCAGAGGATACAATGAGCAGTTCTTC. It codes for CATSRGRGYNEQFF.

This clonotype was seen more than once but under ten times. The chain joins TRBV20-1 to TRBJ1-2; no definite D call. V lost 5 bases, J lost 5 bases, and 9 bases lay in between. From germline, CDR1 is DFQATT and CDR2 SNEGSKA (reference sequence). The CDR3 has 11 amino acids. The CDR3 nucleotides are TGCAGTGCTTTTAGACCGTATGGCTACACCTTC. Protein: CSAFRPYGYTF.

This clonotype came up many times. The J gene is TRBJ1-1, the V gene TRBV4-1; D gene ambiguous. V shed 4 bases and J shed 4 bases, with 16 bases lying between them. In germline, CDR1 is MGHRA, CDR2 YSYEKL. The CDR3 covers 15 residues. The CDR3 nucleotides read TGCGCCAGCAGCCGATTAGGCCCGACGAGCACTGAAGCTTTCTTT. Translated: CASSRLGPTSTEAFF.

There are a few counts of this clonotype. V usage is TRBV20-1 and J usage is TRBJ1-2; tentative D call: TRBD1 (6 bases). The CDR3 has 14 residues. The V gene lost 5 bases and the J gene lost 5 bases, with 18 bases spanning the gap. Germline V lookup: CDR1 DFQATT, CDR2 SNEGSKA (reference sequence). The CDR3 DNA follows: TGCAGTGCTCCCGAGGCAGGGGCGGGGTATGGCTACACCTTC. Amino acids: CSAPEAGAGYGYTF.